This TCR beta chain was documented in a study of T cell changes during pregnancy in multiple sclerosis. Germline values: CDR1 SNHLY, CDR2 FYNNEI. The CDR3 totals 17 residues. The junction had 5 bases not matched to a gene; V was cut back by 5 bases and J by 0 bases. The data were produced by immunoSEQ multiplex PCR, yet TCRdb's version contains in-frame clones alone and is incomplete. The sample holds around 50,000 clones, 80% to 90% seen once. The receptor was isolated from a human donor whose cells served as feeder cells for cultures in a pregnancy study. Sequenced material: peripheral blood from another person, used as feeder cells. The chain employs TRBV2 and TRBJ1-4; 11 bases match TRBD1. CDR3 bases: TGTGCCAGCAGTAAAGGGACAGGGGGGTCAACTAATGAAAAACTGTTTTTT. Protein sequence: CASSKGTGGSTNEKLFF.